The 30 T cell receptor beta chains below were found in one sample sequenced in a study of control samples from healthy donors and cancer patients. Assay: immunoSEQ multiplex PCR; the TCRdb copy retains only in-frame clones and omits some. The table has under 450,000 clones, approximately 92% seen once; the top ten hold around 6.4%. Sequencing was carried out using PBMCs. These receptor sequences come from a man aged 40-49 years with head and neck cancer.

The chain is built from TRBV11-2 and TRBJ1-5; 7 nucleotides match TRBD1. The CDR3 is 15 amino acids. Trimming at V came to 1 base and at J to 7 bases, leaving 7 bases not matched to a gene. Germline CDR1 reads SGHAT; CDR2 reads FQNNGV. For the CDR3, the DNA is TGTGCCAGCAGCTTAGTAGGGGGCGCTTACCAGCCCCAGCATTTT. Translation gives CASSLVGGAYQPQHF. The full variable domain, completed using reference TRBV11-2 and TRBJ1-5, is EAGVAQSPRYKIIEKRQSVAFWCNPISGHATLYWYQQILGQGPKLLIQFQNNGVVDDSQLPKDRFSAERLKGVDSTLKIQPAKLEDSAVYLCASSLVGGAYQPQHFGDGTRLSIL.

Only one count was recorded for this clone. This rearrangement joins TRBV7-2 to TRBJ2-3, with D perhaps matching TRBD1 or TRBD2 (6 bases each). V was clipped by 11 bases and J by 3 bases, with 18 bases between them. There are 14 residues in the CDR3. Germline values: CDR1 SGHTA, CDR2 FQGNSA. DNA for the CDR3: TGTGCCTCCGCGAGGGGGGCGGGGACAGATACGCAGTATTTT. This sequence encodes CASARGAGTDTQYF. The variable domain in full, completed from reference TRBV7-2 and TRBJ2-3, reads GAGVSQSPSNKVTEKGKDVELRCDPISGHTALYWYRQSLGQGLEFLIYFQGNSAPDKSGLPSDRFSAERTGGSVSTLTIQRTQQEDSAVYLCASARGAGTDTQYFGPGTRLTVL.

DNA of the CDR3: TGTGCCAGCACCTTAGGGACAGCCGCCTACGAGCAGTACTTC. As protein: CASTLGTAAYEQYF. The chain joins TRBV28 to TRBJ2-7; 7 nucleotides line up with TRBD1. J lost 2 bases, V lost 7 bases, and 8 bases had no gene match. CDR1 and CDR2 from the germline V gene are MDHEN and SYDVKM. CDR3 size: 14 residues.

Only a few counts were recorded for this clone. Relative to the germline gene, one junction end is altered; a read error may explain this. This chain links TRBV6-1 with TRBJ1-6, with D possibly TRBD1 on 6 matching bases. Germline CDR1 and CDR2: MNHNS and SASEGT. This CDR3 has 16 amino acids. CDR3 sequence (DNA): TGTGCCAGCAATGAACTGTCGGGGGCGGGAAATTCACCCCTCCACTTT. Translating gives CASNELSGAGNSPLHF.

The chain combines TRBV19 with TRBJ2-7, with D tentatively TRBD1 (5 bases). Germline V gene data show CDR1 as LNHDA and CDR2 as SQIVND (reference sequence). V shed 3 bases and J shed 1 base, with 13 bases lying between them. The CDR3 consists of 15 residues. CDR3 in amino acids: CASSIQGASSYEQYF. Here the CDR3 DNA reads TGTGCCAGTAGTATTCAAGGGGCGAGTTCCTACGAGCAGTACTTC.

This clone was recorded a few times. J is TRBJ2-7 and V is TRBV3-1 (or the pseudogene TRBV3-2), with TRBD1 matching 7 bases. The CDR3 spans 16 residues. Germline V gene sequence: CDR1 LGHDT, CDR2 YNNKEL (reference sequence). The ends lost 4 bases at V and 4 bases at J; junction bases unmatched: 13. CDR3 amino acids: CASSPENRGLGYEQYF. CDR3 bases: TGTGCCAGCAGCCCAGAAAACAGGGGATTAGGATACGAGCAGTACTTC.

CDR3 nucleotide sequence: TGTGCCAGCAGTCTACAGGGGGCTCGGACCGGGGAGCTGTTTTTT. Its protein product is CASSLQGARTGELFF. The gene calls are TRBV3-1 (or the pseudogene TRBV3-2) and TRBJ2-2, with TRBD1 matching 9 bases. Per the germline V gene, CDR1 is LGHDT and CDR2 is YNNKEL (reference sequence). There are 15 residues in the CDR3. V lost 6 bases to trimming and J lost 5 bases; unmatched junction nucleotides: 7.

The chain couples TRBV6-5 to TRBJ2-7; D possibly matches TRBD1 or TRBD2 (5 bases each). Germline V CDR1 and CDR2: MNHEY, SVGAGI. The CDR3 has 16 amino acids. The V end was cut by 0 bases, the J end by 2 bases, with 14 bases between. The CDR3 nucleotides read TGTGCCAGCAGTTACTCGGTCCGGGACGGTGCCTACGAGCAGTACTTC. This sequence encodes CASSYSVRDGAYEQYF.

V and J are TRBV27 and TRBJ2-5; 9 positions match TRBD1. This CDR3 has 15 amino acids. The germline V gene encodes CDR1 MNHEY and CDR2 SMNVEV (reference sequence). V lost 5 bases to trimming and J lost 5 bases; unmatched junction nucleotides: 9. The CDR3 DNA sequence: TGTGCCAGCAGTAGCCCGGGACAGGGTTTGGAGACCCAGTACTTC. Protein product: CASSSPGQGLETQYF.

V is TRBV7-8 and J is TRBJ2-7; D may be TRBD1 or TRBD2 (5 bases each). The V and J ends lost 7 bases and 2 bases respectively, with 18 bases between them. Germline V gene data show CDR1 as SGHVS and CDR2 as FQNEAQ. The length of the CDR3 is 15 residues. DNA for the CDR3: TGTGCCAGCAACTCTCCTCGGGACGGCACCTACGAGCAGTACTTC. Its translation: CASNSPRDGTYEQYF.

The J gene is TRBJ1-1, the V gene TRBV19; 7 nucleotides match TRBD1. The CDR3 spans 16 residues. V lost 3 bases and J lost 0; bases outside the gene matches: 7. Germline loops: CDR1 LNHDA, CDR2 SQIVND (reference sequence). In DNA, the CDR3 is TGTGCCAGTAGTATCTGGGCAGGGGGGATGAACACTGAAGCTTTCTTT. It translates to CASSIWAGGMNTEAFF.

CDR3 bases: TGTGCCAGCAGCTTGGTTGACCTCTACGAGCAGTACTTC. As protein: CASSLVDLYEQYF. The chain combines TRBV5-5 with TRBJ2-7, with D uncertain. CDR1 and CDR2 (germline): SGHKS, YYEKEE (reference sequence). The CDR3 totals 13 residues. The V end was cut by 0 bases, the J end by 3 bases, with 7 bases between.

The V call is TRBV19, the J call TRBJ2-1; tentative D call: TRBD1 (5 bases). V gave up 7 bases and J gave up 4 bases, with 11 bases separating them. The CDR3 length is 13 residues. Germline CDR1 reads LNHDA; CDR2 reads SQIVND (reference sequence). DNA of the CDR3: TGTGCCAGTAACCAGGGAAATTACAATGAGCAGTTCTTC. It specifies CASNQGNYNEQFF.

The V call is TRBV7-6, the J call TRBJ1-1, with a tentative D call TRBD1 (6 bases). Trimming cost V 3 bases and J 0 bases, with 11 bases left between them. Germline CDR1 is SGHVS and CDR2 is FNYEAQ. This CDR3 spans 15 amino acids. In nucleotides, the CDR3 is TGTGCCAGCAGCTTGAACAGGGATGTGAACACTGAAGCTTTCTTT. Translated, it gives CASSLNRDVNTEAFF.

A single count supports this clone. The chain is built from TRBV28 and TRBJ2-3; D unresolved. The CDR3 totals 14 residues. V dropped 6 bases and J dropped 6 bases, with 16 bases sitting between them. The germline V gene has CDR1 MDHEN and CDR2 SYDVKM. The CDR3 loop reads CASSLPNIGDTQYF. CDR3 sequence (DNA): TGTGCCAGCAGCCTACCCAATATAGGGGATACGCAGTATTTT.

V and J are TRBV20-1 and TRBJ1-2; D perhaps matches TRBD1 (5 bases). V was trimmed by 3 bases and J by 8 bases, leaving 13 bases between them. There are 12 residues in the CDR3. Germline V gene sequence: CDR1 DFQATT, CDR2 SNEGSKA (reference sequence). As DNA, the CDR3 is TGCAGTGCTAGTTCCGGGGCCCGAGGCTACACCTTC. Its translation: CSASSGARGYTF.

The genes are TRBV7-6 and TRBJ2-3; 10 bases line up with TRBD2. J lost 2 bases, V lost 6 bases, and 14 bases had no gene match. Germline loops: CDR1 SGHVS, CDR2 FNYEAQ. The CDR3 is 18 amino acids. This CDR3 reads CASSPSVRTSGFTDTQYF. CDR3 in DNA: TGTGCCAGCAGTCCTTCCGTCAGGACTAGCGGATTCACAGATACGCAGTATTTT.

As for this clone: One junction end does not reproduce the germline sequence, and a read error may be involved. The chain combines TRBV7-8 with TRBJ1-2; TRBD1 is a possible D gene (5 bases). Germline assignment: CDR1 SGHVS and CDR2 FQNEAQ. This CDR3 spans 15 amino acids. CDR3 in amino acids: CASCHLPGGDYGYTF. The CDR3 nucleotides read TGTGCCAGCTGTCATCTTCCTGGGGGTGACTACGGCTACACCTTC.

The CDR3 protein is CASSQAGLGGYTF. The CDR3 nucleotides are TGTGCCAGCAGCCAGGCGGGGTTAGGGGGCTACACCTTC. The V and J genes are TRBV3-1 (or the pseudogene TRBV3-2) and TRBJ1-2; D call uncertain. Trimming shortened V by 3 bases and J by 8 bases, and 13 bases separated the two germline ends. CDR3 length equals 13 residues. Germline assignment: CDR1 LGHDT and CDR2 YNNKEL (reference sequence).

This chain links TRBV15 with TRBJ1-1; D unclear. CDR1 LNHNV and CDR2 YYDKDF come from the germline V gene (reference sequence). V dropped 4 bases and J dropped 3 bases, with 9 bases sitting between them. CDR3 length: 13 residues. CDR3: CATSTNTDTEAFF. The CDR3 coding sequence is TGTGCCACCAGCACCAACACGGACACTGAAGCTTTCTTT.

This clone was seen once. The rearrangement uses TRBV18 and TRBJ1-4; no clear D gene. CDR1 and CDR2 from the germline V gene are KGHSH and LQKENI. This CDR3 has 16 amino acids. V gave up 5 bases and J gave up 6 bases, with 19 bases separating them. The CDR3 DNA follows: TGTGCCAGCTCATCTTACGAGGCCTTGCGGGATGAAAAACTGTTTTTT. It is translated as CASSSYEALRDEKLFF.

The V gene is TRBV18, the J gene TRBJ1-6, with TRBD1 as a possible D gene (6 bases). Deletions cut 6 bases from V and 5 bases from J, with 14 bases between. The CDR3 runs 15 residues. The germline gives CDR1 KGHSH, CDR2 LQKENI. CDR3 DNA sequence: TGTGCCAGCTCGCCCCGACAGGCGGATAATTCACCCCTCCACTTT. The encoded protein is CASSPRQADNSPLHF.

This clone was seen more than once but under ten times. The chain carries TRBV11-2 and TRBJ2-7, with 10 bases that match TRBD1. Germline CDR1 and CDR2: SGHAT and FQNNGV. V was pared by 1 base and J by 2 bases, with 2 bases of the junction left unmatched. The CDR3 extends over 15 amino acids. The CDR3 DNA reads TGTGCCAGCAGCTTAGTCGGACAGGGGGCCTACGAGCAGTACTTC. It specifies CASSLVGQGAYEQYF.

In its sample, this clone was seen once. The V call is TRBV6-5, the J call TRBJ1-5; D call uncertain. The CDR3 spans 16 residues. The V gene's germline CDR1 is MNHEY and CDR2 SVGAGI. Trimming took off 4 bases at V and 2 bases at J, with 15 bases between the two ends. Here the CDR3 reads CASSSTTREGNQPQHF. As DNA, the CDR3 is TGTGCCAGCAGTTCCACCACTAGAGAGGGCAATCAGCCCCAGCATTTT.

CDR3: CASSMISGGGNQPQHF. The CDR3 nucleotides are TGTGCCAGTAGTATGATATCAGGGGGTGGCAATCAGCCCCAGCATTTT. The V call is TRBV19, the J call TRBJ1-5; TRBD1 matches at 7 bases. Germline lookup yields CDR1 LNHDA and CDR2 SQIVND (reference sequence). The V segment lost 3 bases and the J segment 2 bases; nucleotides outside the gene matches: 7. The CDR3 totals 16 residues.

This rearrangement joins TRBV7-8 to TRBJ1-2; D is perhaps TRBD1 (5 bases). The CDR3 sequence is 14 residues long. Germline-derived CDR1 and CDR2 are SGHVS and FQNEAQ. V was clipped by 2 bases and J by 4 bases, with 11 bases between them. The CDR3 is CASSLKGEAYGYTF. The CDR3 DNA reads TGTGCCAGCAGCTTAAAAGGGGAGGCCTATGGCTACACCTTC.

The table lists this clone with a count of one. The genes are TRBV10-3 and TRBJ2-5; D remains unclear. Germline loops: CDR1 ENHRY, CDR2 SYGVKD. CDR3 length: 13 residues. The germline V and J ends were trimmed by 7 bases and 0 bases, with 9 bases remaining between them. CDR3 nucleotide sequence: TGTGCCATCAAAACAGAGTACCAAGAGACCCAGTACTTC. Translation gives CAIKTEYQETQYF.

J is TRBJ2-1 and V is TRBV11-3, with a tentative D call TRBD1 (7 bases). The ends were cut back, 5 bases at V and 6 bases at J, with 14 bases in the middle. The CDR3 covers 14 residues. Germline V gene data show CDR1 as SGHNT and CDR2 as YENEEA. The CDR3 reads CASSRGTAFNEQFF. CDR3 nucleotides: TGTGCCAGCAGCCGCGGGACAGCCTTCAATGAGCAGTTCTTC.

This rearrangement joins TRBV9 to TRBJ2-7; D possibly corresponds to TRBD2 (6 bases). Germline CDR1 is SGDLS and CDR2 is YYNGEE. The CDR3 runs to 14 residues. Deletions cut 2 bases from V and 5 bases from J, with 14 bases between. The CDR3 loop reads CASSVGGGSDEQYF. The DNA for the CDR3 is TGTGCCAGCAGCGTGGGGGGAGGATCGGACGAGCAGTACTTC.

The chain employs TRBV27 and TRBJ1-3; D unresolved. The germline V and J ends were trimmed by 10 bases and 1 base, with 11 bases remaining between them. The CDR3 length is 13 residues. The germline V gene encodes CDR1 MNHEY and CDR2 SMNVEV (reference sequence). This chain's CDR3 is CATRTNSGNTIYF. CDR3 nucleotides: TGTGCCACCCGGACGAATTCTGGAAACACCATATATTTT.